This T cell receptor (beta chain) was captured in a study of CD8 T cells in Susac syndrome. Study overall: At blood draw, Susac syndrome patients were therapy-naive, on corticosteroids, or on intravenous immunoglobulin alone.

The authors negatively isolated CD8+ and CD4+ T cells and FACS-enriched TEMRA cells. With regard to this clonotype: As yet, its antigen is unknown.

This CDR3 region has 13 residues. The V and J ends lost 6 bases and 8 bases, in that order; junction bases with no gene match: 9. In germline, CDR1 is SNHLY, CDR2 FYNNEI. With random hexamers, about 0.5 to 1 ug RNA was reverse transcribed. TCRdb reanalysed the immunoSEQ multiplex PCR reads using MiXCR and keeps one entry per CDR3 protein. Of roughly 180,000 distinct CDR3 sequences listed, 85% to 95% are singletons. Findings of the study overall: As the study acknowledged, the number of individuals in its TCR sequencing and HLA analysis was relatively small.

This sequence was found in a human donor with Susac syndrome. The V call is TRBV2, the J call TRBJ1-2, with 7 bases fitting TRBD1. Sequences were obtained from CD4+ T cells from PBMCs. CDR3 DNA sequence: TGTGCCAGCAGCCCGACAGGGTTCGACGGCTACACCTTC. Translated: CASSPTGFDGYTF.